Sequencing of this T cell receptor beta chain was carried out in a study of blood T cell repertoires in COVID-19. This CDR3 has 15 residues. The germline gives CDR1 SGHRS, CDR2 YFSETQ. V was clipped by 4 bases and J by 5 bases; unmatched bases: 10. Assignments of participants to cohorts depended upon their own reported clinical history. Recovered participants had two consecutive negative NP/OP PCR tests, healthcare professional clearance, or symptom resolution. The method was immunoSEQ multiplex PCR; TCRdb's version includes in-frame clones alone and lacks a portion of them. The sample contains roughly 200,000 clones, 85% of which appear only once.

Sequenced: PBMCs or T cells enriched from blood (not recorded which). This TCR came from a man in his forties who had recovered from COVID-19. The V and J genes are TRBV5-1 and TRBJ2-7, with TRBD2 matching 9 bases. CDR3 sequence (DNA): TGCGCCAGCAGCCTGGGGACTAGCCTCCGCCACGAGCAGTACTTC. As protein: CASSLGTSLRHEQYF. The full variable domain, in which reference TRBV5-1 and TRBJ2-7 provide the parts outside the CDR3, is KAGVTQTPRYLIKTRGQQVTLSCSPISGHRSVSWYQQTPGQGLQFLFEYFSETQRNKGNFPGRFSGRQFSNSRSEMNVSTLELGDSALYLCASSLGTSLRHEQYFGPGTRLTVT.